This TCR beta chain was recovered during a study of CD8 T cells in Susac syndrome. It was with random hexamers that about 0.45 to 1 ug RNA was reverse transcribed. Multiplex PCR with immunoSEQ amplified the TCR beta CDR3 across 54 Vbeta and 13 Jbeta. TCRdb reanalysed the immunoSEQ multiplex PCR reads using MiXCR and keeps one entry per CDR3 protein. The data show 100,000 to 150,000 distinct CDR3 sequences, around 94% seen once. The junction had 6 bases not matched to a gene; V was cut back by 3 bases and J by 1 base. Per the germline V gene, CDR1 is SGHDT and CDR2 is YYEEEE. This CDR3 has 15 residues. Blood CD8+ and CD4+ T cells underwent high-throughput TCR beta sequencing.

The sequenced sample consisted of CD4+ T cells from PBMCs. The chain has TRBV5-6 and TRBJ1-1; TRBD1 aligns across 7 bases. This sequence originates from a human donor in good health. The CDR3 spells CASSSRQGTNTEAFF. The CDR3 DNA follows: TGTGCCAGCAGCTCAAGACAGGGAACGAACACTGAAGCTTTCTTT.